This is a list of T cell receptor beta chains from one sample in a study of cytomegalovirus exposure and HLA in healthy donors. Method: immunoSEQ multiplex PCR; TCRdb's copy keeps in-frame clones and lacks some. In the table there are 150,000 or so clones, approximately 80% of which are singletons. Sequencing used PBMCs. Receptors were obtained from a woman aged 40 to 50 in good health and CMV-seropositive. The CDR3 runs from the conserved cysteine through the conserved F or W. The order of the fields is J gene, V gene, D gene, clone size, CDR3 DNA, CDR3 protein. A D gene is named only where the DNA matches it firmly. Some rows have no size entry. The others give once, few or many, or a class for an expanded clone.

TRBJ2-5 | TRBV7-7 | TRBD2 | - | TGTGCCAGCAGCCCTCGGACTAGCGGGACTCGAGAGACCCAGTACTTC | CASSPRTSGTRETQYF
TRBJ1-2 | TRBV10-3 | - | - | TGTGCCATCAGTGAAGACAGGAACTATGGCTACACCTTC | CAISEDRNYGYTF
TRBJ2-1 | TRBV6-1 | TRBD1 | - | TGTGCCAGCGCACAGGGGGACAATGAGCAGTTCTTC | CASAQGDNEQFF
TRBJ1-5 | TRBV2 | - | few | TGTGCCAGCAGTGTGGACCGGGACATGCATTTT | CASSVDRDMHF
TRBJ2-3 | TRBV5-1 | TRBD2 | - | TGCGCCAGCAGCTGGAGGAGGGACTACAGGACAGATACGCAGTATTTT | CASSWRRDYRTDTQYF
TRBJ2-2 | TRBV21-1 | - | - | TGTGCCAGCAGCAAAGATCCAGGGTTCACCGGGGAGCTGTTTTTT | CASSKDPGFTGELFF
TRBJ2-2 | TRBV7-6 | - | - | TGTGCCAGCAGCTTACGGACTGGGAACACCGGGGAGCTGTTTTTT | CASSLRTGNTGELFF
TRBJ2-7 | TRBV6-1 | - | - | TGTGCCAGCAGCCGATCAACAGGGACCTACGAGCAGTACTTC | CASSRSTGTYEQYF
TRBJ1-5 | TRBV19 | TRBD1 | - | TGTGCCAGTAGTTCACAGGGGGCTATTCAGCCCCAGCATTTT | CASSSQGAIQPQHF
TRBJ2-1 | TRBV5-1 | TRBD2 | - | TGCGCCAGCAGCTTATCTAGCGGCTCCTACAATGAGCAGTTCTTC | CASSLSSGSYNEQFF
TRBJ2-2 | TRBV9 | TRBD2 | - | TGTGCCAGCAGCGGAACTAGCGGGAGCAGTACCGGGGAGCTGTTTTTT | CASSGTSGSSTGELFF
TRBJ2-7 | TRBV6-1 | TRBD1 | - | TGTGCCAGCAGGGACAGGGGGCCCGCCTACGAGCAGTACTTC | CASRDRGPAYEQYF
TRBJ2-1 | TRBV28 | - | - | TGTGCCAGCAGTCTCGGACAGACGCTCAATGAGCAGTTCTTC | CASSLGQTLNEQFF
TRBJ1-1 | TRBV27 | - | - | TGTGCCAGCAGTTTATGGGTAAGGGGCACTGAAGCTTTCTTT | CASSLWVRGTEAFF
TRBJ1-2 | TRBV29-1 | TRBD1 | - | TGCAGCGTTGCAGTTGCGGGGACAGGGACTCGGATCGCCTTC | CSVAVAGTGTRIAF
TRBJ2-3 | TRBV27 | - | - | TGTGCCAGCAGTTTATCCAGTTGGCAGAATACGCAGTATTTT | CASSLSSWQNTQYF
TRBJ2-6 | TRBV2 | - | - | TGTGCCAGCTCCAGGGGAATATTCTCTGGGGCCAACGTCCTGACTTTC | CASSRGIFSGANVLTF
TRBJ1-5 | TRBV5-8 | - | - | TGTGCCAGCAGCTTGGCCCAGGGTTCGTGGTACAATCAGCCCCAGCATTTT | CASSLAQGSWYNQPQHF
TRBJ2-5 | TRBV5-8 | - | - | TGTGCCAGCAGCCCCGATAGCGGCCCCCGGCGGGAGACCCAGTACTTC | CASSPDSGPRRETQYF
TRBJ2-1 | TRBV14 | TRBD2 | - | TGTGCCAGCAGCCCCCGCCTAGCGGGAGGAACCTCCGAGCAGTTCTTC | CASSPRLAGGTSEQFF
TRBJ2-5 | TRBV6-1 | - | - | TGTGCCAGCACCACAGGGGCCGGCCCGGGAGAGCAGTACTTC | CASTTGAGPGEQYF
TRBJ2-7 | TRBV6-5 | TRBD1 | - | TGTGCCAGCAGTTACCAAAGGACAGGGGGCAACGAGCAGTACTTC | CASSYQRTGGNEQYF
TRBJ1-1 | TRBV30 | - | few | TGTGCCTCGAACTCAGGGTTTGTGAACACTGAAGCTTTCTTT | CASNSGFVNTEAFF